This is a list of T cell receptor beta chains from one sample in a study of T cell responses to AZD1222 COVID-19 vaccine. Clones were read by immunoSEQ multiplex PCR, and TCRdb kept only the in-frame ones, dropping some. The sample includes 130,000 or so clones, 80% to 90% of them seen just once. The sample was peripheral blood, taken on day 0 of MenACWY control vaccination. Every receptor here comes from an adult in good health. The CDR3 runs from the conserved cysteine through the conserved F or W. The D gene is left open where the match is weak.

>TRBV18|-|TRBJ2-2
CASSPARASTGELFF
TGTGCCAGCTCACCTGCTCGTGCGAGTACCGGGGAGCTGTTTTTT
>TRBV29-1|-|TRBJ2-7
CSVEWGRGASYEQYF
TGCAGCGTTGAGTGGGGCAGGGGTGCCTCCTACGAGCAGTACTTC
>TRBV11-2|-|TRBJ1-6
CASSGIGQPSSYNSPLHF
TGTGCCAGCAGCGGCATTGGGCAGCCTAGCTCCTATAATTCACCCCTCCACTTT
>TRBV27|TRBD1|TRBJ2-7
CASSTGQGSYEQYF
TGTGCCAGCAGTACGGGACAGGGCTCCTACGAGCAGTACTTC
>TRBV7-3|TRBD2|TRBJ2-2
CASSPLGLAGSMNTGELFF
TGTGCCAGCAGTCCACTCGGACTAGCGGGGTCTATGAACACCGGGGAGCTGTTTTTT
>TRBV7-9|-|TRBJ1-3
CASSYPGGSVGNTIYF
TGTGCCAGCAGCTATCCCGGCGGTTCGGTTGGAAACACCATATATTTT
>TRBV11-3|TRBD1|TRBJ1-2
CASSSAGTGIGYTF
TGTGCCAGCAGCTCCGCCGGGACAGGGATAGGCTACACCTTC
>TRBV6-6|TRBD2|TRBJ2-7
CASSYSRLAGEQYF
TGTGCCAGCAGTTACTCGAGACTAGCGGGGGAGCAGTACTTC
>TRBV30|-|TRBJ2-3
CAWSLRITDTQYF
TGTGCCTGGAGTTTGCGAATCACAGATACGCAGTATTTT
>TRBV12-3/TRBV12-4|-|TRBJ2-1
CASSLDLYNEQFF
TGTGCCAGCAGTCTGGACTTATACAATGAGCAGTTCTTC
>TRBV11-3|-|TRBJ1-2
CASSSNQNGYTF
TGTGCCAGCAGTTCGAACCAAAATGGCTACACCTTC
>TRBV7-9|-|TRBJ2-7
CASSLVVSAYEQYF
TGTGCCAGCAGCTTAGTAGTCAGCGCCTACGAGCAGTACTTC
>TRBV9|TRBD2|TRBJ2-7
CASSVQTSGTLSEQYF
TGTGCCAGCAGCGTCCAGACTAGCGGGACCCTCAGCGAGCAGTACTTC
>TRBV10-3|TRBD1|TRBJ2-3
CAISEQGAGTDTQYF
TGTGCCATCAGTGAGCAGGGGGCGGGCACAGATACGCAGTATTTT
>TRBV9|TRBD1|TRBJ2-7
CASSVETGAYEQYF
TGTGCCAGCAGCGTAGAGACAGGGGCATACGAGCAGTACTTC
>TRBV7-6|TRBD2|TRBJ2-3
CASSFRLAGSTDTQYF
TGTGCCAGCAGCTTTAGACTAGCGGGAAGCACAGATACGCAGTATTTT
>TRBV7-2|-|TRBJ2-5
CASSLEPRETQYF
TGTGCCAGCAGCTTAGAGCCTAGAGAGACCCAGTACTTC
>TRBV12-3/TRBV12-4|-|TRBJ2-1
CASLGVYNEQFF
TGTGCCAGCCTAGGGGTTTACAATGAGCAGTTCTTC
>TRBV11-2|TRBD2|TRBJ2-1
CASSGGTSGPYNEQFF
TGTGCCAGCAGCGGAGGGACTAGCGGCCCCTACAATGAGCAGTTCTTC
>TRBV2|TRBD1|TRBJ2-7
CASRPGTGTYEQYF
TGTGCCAGCAGACCGGGGACAGGGACCTACGAGCAGTACTTC
>TRBV4-1|-|TRBJ1-4
CASSQENRDLQTNEKLFF
TGCGCCAGCAGCCAAGAGAATCGGGACCTTCAGACTAATGAAAAACTGTTTTTT
>TRBV4-3|-|TRBJ1-2
CASSQDSTGSYYGYTF
TGCGCCAGCAGCCAAGATTCGACGGGTTCTTACTATGGCTACACCTTC
>TRBV18|-|TRBJ1-5
CASSPGTSQPQHF
TGTGCCAGCTCACCTGGGACATCTCAGCCCCAGCATTTT
>TRBV6-5|TRBD2|TRBJ2-7
CASSQISGDYEQYF
TGTGCCAGCAGTCAGATTAGCGGGGACTACGAGCAGTACTTC
>TRBV19|-|TRBJ2-5
CASSILTGPRTQYF
TGTGCCAGTAGTATTCTAACGGGGCCACGGACCCAGTACTTC
>TRBV12-3/TRBV12-4|TRBD1|TRBJ2-1
CASSSRGHGEQFF
TGTGCCAGCAGTTCTAGGGGGCACGGTGAGCAGTTCTTC
>TRBV4-1|-|TRBJ1-5
CASSATENSNQPQHF
TGCGCCAGCAGCGCTACAGAGAATAGCAATCAGCCCCAGCATTTT